This T cell receptor beta chain was sequenced for a study of T-cell memory formation after mild COVID-19. Whole-study context: Across donors, TCR clusters were largely donor specific.

Details on this clonotype: The antigen remains undetermined.

TCRdb re-analysed the 5' RACE reads in MiXCR, keeping a single row per CDR3 protein. This sample has 70,000 to 100,000 distinct CDR3 sequences, with around 13% found just once. Whole-study results and caveats: CD4/CD8 balance characterized clones contracting day 15 to 85, and CD4+ skew characterized later expanders. Mostly located in CM and EM were contracting CD4+ clones, with contracting CD8+ clones located in EMRA.

The V and J ends lost 1 base and 3 bases, in that order; junction bases with no gene match: 7. This CDR3 is built from 16 residues. The germline CDR1 and CDR2 sequences are SNHLY and FYNNEI. The chain uses TRBV2 and TRBJ2-3; 7 bases line up with TRBD2. This TCR came from an adult woman who had mild COVID-19 (a few samples of this study predate the infection). Cell type and time point are not known. Material: PBMCs or a T cell subset sorted from them (not recorded which). CDR3 sequence reads: CASSEESGVGTDTQYF. Written as DNA, the CDR3 is TGTGCCAGCAGTGAAGAGAGCGGGGTAGGAACAGATACGCAGTATTTT.